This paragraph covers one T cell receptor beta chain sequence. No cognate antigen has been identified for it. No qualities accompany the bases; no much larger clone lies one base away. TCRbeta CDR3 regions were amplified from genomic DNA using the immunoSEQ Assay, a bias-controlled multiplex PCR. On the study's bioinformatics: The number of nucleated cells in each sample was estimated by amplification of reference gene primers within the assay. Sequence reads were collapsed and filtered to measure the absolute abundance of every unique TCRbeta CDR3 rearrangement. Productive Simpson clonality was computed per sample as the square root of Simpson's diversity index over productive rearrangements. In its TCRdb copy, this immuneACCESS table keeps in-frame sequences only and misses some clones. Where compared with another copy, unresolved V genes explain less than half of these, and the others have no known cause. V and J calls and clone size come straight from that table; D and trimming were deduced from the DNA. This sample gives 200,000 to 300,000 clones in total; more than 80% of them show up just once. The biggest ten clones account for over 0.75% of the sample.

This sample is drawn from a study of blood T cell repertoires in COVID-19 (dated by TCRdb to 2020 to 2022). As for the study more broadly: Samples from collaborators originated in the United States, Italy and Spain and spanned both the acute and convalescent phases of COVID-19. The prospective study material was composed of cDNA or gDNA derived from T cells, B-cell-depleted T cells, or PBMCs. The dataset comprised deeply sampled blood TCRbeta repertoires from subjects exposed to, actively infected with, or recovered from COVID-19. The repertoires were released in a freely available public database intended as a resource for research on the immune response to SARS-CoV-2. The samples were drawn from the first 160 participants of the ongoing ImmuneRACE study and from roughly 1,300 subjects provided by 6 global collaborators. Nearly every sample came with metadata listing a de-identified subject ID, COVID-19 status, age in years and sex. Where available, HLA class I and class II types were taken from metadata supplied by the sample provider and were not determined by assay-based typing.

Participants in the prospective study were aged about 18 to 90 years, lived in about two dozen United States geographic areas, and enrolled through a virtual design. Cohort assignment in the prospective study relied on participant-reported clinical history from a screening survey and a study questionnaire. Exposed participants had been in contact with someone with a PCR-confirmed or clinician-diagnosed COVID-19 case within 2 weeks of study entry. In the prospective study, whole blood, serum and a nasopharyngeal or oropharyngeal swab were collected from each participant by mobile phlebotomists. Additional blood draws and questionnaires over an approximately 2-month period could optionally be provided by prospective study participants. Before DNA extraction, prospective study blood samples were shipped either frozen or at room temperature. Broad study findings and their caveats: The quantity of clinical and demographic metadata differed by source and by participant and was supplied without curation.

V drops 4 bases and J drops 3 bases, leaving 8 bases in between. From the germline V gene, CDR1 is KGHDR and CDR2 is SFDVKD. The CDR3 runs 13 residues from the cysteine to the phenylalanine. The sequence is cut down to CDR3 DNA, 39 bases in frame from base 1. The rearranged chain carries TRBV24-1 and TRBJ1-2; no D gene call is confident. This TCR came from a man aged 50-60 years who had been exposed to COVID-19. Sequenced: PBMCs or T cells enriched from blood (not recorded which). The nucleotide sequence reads TGTGCCACCAGTGAATTCGGGGACTATGGCTACACCTTC. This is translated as CATSEFGDYGYTF.